In its sample, the clone carrying this T cell receptor (beta chain) was seen many times. No antigen is known for it. The data were taken from a study of T cells in Graves' hyperthyroidism and ophthalmopathy. Regarding the study as a whole: Researchers report that a 13 V-J model separated ophthalmopathy from stable hyperthyroidism. Peripheral blood also featured most of the thyroid clonotypes expanded above 0.001.

Duration under 3 months, a NOSPECS grade of at least 4, and a Clinical Activity Score of at least 3 characterized the ophthalmopathy patients. Diagnosing involved the use of clinical symptoms, serum thyroxine and TRAb, thyroid ultrasound and orbital computed tomography. Amplification of TCR beta CDR3 regions used RNA as the template. TCR CDR3 underwent first-round RT-PCR with the HTBI primer set. Each CDR3 protein gets one entry after TCRdb re-called the multiplex PCR reads with MiXCR. The table has hundreds of thousands of distinct CDR3 sequences, less than 25% seen once. Germline CDR1 is SGHTA and CDR2 is FQGTGA. With 2 bases removed from V and 4 bases from J, the gap between germline ends came to 14 bases. CDR3 length: 15 amino acids.

V and J are TRBV7-3 and TRBJ2-5, with a possible D match to TRBD1 (5 bases). This TCR came from a woman in her twenties or thirties with Graves' ophthalmopathy. Sequences were obtained from blood. The CDR3 nucleotides are TGTGCCAGCAGCTTAGGCGCTAGAACAGGAGAGACCCAGTACTTC. It specifies CASSLGARTGETQYF.